The present T cell receptor beta chain was sequenced within a study of STAT5B mutations in CD4+ large granular lymphocyte leukemia. Sequencing was at survey level. Here immunoSEQ multiplex PCR was the method, and the copy in TCRdb shows in-frame clones only, minus some. Of some 30,000 clones in the sample, about four fifths were seen once. General study results and limits: About a quarter of private leukemic clonotypes occurred rarely in other patients' non-leukemic repertoires. TRBV06-family usage was enriched in top patient clones (8/27) versus controls (2/35).

This CDR3 contains 14 residues. CDR1 is SGHNT and CDR2 is YYREEE in the germline V gene (reference sequence). V lost 1 base and J 2 bases, leaving 9 bases between the germline ends. Comments on this clone: Its antigen is unidentified.

V usage is TRBV5-4 and J usage is TRBJ2-5; D is ambiguous. The sequenced material came from CD4+ T cells from blood buffy coats. This clonotype was sampled from a human donor in good health. In DNA form, the CDR3 reads TGTGCCAGCAGCTTGTATGGCGCACAAGAGACCCAGTACTTC. This encodes CASSLYGAQETQYF.